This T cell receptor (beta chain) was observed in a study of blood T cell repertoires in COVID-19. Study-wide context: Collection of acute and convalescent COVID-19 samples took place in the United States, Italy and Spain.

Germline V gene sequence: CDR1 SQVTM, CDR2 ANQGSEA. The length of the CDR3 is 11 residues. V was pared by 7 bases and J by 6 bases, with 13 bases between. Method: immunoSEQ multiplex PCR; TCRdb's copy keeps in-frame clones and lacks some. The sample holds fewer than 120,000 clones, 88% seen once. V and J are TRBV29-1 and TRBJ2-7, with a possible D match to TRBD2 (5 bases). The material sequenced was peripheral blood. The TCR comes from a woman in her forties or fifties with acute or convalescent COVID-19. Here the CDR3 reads CSADFGVEQYF. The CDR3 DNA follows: TGCAGCGCCGACTTCGGGGTCGAGCAGTACTTC.